Below, one TCR beta chain is given with its context. TCRdb re-analysed the 5' RACE reads in MiXCR, keeping a single row per CDR3 protein. This sample carries some 500,000 distinct CDR3 sequences, around 20% of them seen once, and the ten largest clones take around 0.9%. This sample stems from a study of identical twins. The V and J ends lost 6 bases and 0 bases respectively, with 15 bases between them. Germline CDR1 SGHTA, CDR2 FQGNSA. The CDR3 spans 16 residues. These records were also assigned to another study, of T cells expressing NK-cell markers. That investigation notes: Sorting in several experiments was restricted by an anti-gamma-delta TCR antibody to alpha-beta TCR T cells.

The chain couples TRBV7-2 to TRBJ2-1; no definite D call. The sample taken for sequencing was CD4+ T cells sorted from blood. The sequence was collected from a woman aged 18-29 years in good health. Here the CDR3 DNA reads TGTGCCAGCAGTCGAAAGACCACCAGCTCCTACAATGAGCAGTTCTTC. Residues: CASSRKTTSSYNEQFF.